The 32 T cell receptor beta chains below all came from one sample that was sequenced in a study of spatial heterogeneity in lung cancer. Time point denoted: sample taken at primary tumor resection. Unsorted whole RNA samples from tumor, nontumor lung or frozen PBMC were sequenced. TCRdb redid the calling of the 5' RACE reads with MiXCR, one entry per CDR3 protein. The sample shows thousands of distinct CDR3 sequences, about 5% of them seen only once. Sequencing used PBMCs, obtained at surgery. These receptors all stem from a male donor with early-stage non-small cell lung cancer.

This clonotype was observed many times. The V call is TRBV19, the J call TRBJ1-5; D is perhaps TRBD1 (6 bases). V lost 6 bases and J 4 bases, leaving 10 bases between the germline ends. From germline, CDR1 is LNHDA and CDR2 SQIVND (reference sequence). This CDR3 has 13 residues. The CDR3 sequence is CASSPQGNQPQHF. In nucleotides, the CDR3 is TGTGCCAGTAGCCCCCAGGGGAATCAGCCCCAGCATTTT.

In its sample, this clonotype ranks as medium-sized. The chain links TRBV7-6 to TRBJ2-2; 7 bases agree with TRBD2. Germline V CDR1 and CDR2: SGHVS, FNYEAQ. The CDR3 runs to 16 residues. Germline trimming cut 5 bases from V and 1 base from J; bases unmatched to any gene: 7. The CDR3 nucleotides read TGTGCCAGCAGCCCCCCTAGCGGCTTGAACACCGGGGAGCTGTTTTTT. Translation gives CASSPPSGLNTGELFF.

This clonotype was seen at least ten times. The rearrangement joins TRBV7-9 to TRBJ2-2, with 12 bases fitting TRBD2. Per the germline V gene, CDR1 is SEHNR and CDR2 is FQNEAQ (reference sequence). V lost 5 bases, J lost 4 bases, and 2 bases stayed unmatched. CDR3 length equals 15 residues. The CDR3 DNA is TGTGCCAGCAGCCCGGGACTAGCGGGCACCGGGGAGCTGTTTTTT. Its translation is CASSPGLAGTGELFF.

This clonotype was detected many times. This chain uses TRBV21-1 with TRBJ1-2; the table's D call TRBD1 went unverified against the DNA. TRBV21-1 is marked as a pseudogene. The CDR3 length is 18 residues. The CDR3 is CASSKVQGRQGADYGYTF. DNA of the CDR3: TGTGCCAGCAGCAAAGTTCAGGGGCGACAGGGGGCGGACTATGGCTACACCTTC.

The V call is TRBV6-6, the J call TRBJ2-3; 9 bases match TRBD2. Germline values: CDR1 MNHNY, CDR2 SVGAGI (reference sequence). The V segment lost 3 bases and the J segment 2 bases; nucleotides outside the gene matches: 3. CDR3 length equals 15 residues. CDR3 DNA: TGTGCCAGCAGTTATAGCGGGGGTGTCACAGATACGCAGTATTTT. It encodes CASSYSGGVTDTQYF.

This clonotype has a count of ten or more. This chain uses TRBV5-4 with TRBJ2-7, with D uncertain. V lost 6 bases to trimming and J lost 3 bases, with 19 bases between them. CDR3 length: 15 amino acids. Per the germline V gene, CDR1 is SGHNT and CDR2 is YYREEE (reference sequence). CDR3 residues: CASTPGTPTLYEQYF. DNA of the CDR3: TGTGCCAGCACCCCTGGAACACCAACCCTCTACGAGCAGTACTTC.

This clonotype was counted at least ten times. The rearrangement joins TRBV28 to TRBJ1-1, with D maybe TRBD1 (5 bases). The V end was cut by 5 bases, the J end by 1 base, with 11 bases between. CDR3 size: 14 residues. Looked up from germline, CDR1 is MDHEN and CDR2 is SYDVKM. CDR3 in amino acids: CASSPPDRNTEAFF. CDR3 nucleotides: TGTGCCAGCAGTCCCCCCGACAGGAACACTGAAGCTTTCTTT. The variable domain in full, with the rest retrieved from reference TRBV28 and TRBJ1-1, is DVKVTQSSRYLVKRTGEKVFLECVQDMDHENMFWYRQDPGLGLRLIYFSYDVKMKEKGDIPEGYSVSREKKERFSLILESASTNQTSMYLCASSPPDRNTEAFFGQGTRLTVV.

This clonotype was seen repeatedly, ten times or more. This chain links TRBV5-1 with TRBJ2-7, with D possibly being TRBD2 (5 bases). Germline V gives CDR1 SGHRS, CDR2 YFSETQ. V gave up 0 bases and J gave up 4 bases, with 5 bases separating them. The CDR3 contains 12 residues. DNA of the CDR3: TGCGCCAGCAGCTTGGGGACTTACGAGCAGTACTTC. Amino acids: CASSLGTYEQYF.

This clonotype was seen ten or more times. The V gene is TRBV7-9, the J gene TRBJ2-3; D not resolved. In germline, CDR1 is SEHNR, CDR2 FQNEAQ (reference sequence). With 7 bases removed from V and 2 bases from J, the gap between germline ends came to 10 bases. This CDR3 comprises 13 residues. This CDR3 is CASTERHTDTQYF. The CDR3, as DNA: TGTGCCAGCACTGAACGACACACAGATACGCAGTATTTT. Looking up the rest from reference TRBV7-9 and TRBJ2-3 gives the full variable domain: DTGVSQNPRHKITKRGQNVTFRCDPISEHNRLYWYRQTLGQGPEFLTYFQNEAQLEKSRLLSDRFSAERPKGSFSTLEIQRTEQGDSAMYLCASTERHTDTQYFGPGTRLTVL.

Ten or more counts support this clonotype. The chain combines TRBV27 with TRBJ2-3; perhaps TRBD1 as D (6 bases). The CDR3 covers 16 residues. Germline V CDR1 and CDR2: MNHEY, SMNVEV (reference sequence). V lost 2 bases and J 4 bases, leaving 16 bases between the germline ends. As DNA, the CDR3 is TGTGCCAGCAGTTTACATCTGGGGGCAGGATCAGATACGCAGTATTTT. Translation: CASSLHLGAGSDTQYF.

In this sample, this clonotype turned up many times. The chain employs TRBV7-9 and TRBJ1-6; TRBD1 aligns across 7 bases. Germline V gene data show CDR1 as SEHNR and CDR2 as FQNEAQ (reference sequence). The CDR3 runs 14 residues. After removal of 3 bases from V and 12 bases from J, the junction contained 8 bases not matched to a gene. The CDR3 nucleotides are TGTGCCAGCAGCTTCCGGACAGGTTCGGAACCCCTCCACTTT. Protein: CASSFRTGSEPLHF.

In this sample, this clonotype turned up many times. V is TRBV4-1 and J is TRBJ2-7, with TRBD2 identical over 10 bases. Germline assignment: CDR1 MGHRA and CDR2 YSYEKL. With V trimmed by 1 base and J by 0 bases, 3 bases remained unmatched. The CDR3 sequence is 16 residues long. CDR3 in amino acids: CASSQGLAGASYEQYF. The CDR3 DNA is TGCGCCAGCAGCCAAGGGCTAGCGGGGGCCTCCTACGAGCAGTACTTC.

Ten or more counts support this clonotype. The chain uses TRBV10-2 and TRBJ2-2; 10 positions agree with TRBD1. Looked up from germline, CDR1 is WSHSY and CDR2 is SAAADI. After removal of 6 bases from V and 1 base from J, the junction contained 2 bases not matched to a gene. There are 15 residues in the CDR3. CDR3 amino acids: CASRDRGWNTGELFF. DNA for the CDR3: TGCGCCAGCAGGGACAGGGGGTGGAACACCGGGGAGCTGTTTTTT.

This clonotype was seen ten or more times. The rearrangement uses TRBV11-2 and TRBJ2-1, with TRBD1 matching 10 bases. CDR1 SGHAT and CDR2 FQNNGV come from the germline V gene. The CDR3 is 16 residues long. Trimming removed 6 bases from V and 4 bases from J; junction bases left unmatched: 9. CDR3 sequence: CASRRPGTGVYNEQFF. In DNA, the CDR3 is TGTGCCAGCAGGAGACCCGGGACAGGGGTGTACAATGAGCAGTTCTTC.

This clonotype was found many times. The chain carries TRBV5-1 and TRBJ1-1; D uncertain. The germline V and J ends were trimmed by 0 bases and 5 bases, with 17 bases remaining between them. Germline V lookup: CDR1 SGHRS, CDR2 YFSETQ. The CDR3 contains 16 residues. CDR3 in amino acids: CASSLGEGGLWTEAFF. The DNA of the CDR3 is TGCGCCAGCAGCTTGGGTGAGGGAGGGCTATGGACTGAAGCTTTCTTT. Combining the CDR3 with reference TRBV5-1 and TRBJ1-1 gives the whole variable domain KAGVTQTPRYLIKTRGQQVTLSCSPISGHRSVSWYQQTPGQGLQFLFEYFSETQRNKGNFPGRFSGRQFSNSRSEMNVSTLELGDSALYLCASSLGEGGLWTEAFFGQGTRLTVV.

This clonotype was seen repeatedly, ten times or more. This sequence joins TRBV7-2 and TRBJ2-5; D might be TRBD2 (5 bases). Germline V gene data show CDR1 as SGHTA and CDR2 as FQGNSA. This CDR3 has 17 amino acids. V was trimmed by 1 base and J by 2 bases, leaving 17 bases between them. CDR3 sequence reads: CASSLGPLERNQETQYF. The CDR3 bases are TGTGCCAGCAGCTTAGGCCCGTTGGAGCGGAATCAAGAGACCCAGTACTTC.

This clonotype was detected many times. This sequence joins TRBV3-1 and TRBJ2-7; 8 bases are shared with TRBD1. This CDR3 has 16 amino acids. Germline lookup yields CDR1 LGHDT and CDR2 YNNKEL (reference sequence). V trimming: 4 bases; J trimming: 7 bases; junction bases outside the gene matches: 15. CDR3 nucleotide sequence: TGTGCCAGCAGCCGACCCCTAGGGCAGGGGGCAAATGAGCAGTACTTC. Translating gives CASSRPLGQGANEQYF.

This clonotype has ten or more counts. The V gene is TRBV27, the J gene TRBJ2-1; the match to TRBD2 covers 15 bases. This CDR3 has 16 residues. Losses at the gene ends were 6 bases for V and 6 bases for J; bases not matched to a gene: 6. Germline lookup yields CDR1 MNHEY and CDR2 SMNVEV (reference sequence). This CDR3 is CASSPRTSGRVNEQFF. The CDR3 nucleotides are TGTGCCAGCAGCCCGAGGACTAGCGGGAGGGTCAATGAGCAGTTCTTC.

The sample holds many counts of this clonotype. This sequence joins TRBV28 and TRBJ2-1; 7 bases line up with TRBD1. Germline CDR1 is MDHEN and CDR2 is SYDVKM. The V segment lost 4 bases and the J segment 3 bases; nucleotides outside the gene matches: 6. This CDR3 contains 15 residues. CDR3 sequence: CASSSRDSLYNEQFF. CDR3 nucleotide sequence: TGTGCCAGCAGTTCACGGGACAGCCTCTACAATGAGCAGTTCTTC. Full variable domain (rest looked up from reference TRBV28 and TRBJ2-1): DVKVTQSSRYLVKRTGEKVFLECVQDMDHENMFWYRQDPGLGLRLIYFSYDVKMKEKGDIPEGYSVSREKKERFSLILESASTNQTSMYLCASSSRDSLYNEQFFGPGTRLTVL.

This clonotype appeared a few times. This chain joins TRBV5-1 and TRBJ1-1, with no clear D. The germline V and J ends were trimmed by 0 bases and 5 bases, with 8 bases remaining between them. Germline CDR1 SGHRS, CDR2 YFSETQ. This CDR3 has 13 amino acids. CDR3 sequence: CASSLGAGTEAFF. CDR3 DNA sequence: TGCGCCAGCAGCTTGGGGGCCGGAACTGAAGCTTTCTTT. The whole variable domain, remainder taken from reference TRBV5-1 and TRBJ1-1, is KAGVTQTPRYLIKTRGQQVTLSCSPISGHRSVSWYQQTPGQGLQFLFEYFSETQRNKGNFPGRFSGRQFSNSRSEMNVSTLELGDSALYLCASSLGAGTEAFFGQGTRLTVV.

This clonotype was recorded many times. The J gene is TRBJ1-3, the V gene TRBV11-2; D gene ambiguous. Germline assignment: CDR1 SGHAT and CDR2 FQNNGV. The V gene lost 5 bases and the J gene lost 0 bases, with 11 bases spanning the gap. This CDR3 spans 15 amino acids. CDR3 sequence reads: CASSPRPDSGNTIYF. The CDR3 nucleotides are TGTGCCAGCAGCCCCCGTCCGGACTCTGGAAACACCATATATTTT.

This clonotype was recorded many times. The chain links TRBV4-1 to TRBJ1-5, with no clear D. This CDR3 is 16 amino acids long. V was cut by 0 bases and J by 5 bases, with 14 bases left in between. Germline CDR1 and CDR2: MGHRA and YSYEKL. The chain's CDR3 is CASSQDGPLSDQPQHF. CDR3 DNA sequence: TGCGCCAGCAGCCAAGACGGACCCCTAAGCGATCAGCCCCAGCATTTT.

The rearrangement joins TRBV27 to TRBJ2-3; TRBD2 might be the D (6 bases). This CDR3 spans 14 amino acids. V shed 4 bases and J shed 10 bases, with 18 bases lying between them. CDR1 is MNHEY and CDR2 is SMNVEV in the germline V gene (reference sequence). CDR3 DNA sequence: TGTGCCAGCAGTTCTCTGCCGGGACTTCAGTCGCAGTATTTT. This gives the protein CASSSLPGLQSQYF.

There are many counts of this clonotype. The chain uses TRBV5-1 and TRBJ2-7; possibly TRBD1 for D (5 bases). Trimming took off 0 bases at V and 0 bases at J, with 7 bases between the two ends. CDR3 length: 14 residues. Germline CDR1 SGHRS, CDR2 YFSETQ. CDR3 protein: CASSLEGFSYEQYF. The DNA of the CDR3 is TGCGCCAGCAGCTTGGAGGGGTTCTCCTACGAGCAGTACTTC.

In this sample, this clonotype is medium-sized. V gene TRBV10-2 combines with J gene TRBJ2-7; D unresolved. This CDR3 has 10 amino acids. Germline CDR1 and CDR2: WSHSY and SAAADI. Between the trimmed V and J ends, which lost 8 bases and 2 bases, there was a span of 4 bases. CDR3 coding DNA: TGCGCCAGCGGAACCTACGAGCAGTACTTC. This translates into CASGTYEQYF.

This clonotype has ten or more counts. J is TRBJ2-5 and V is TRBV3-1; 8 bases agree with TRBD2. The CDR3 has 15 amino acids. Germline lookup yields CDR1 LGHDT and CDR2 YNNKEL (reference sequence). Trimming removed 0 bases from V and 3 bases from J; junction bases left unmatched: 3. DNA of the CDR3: TGTGCCAGCAGCCAAGATTCACTAGCGGAAGAGACCCAGTACTTC. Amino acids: CASSQDSLAEETQYF.

CDR3 residues: CASSFREGTDTEAFF. The CDR3 region has the DNA TGCGCCAGCAGCTTTCGGGAGGGGACGGACACTGAAGCTTTCTTT. The genes are TRBV5-1 and TRBJ1-1; weak D call: TRBD1 (5 bases). Trimming pared 2 bases from V and 3 bases from J, leaving 14 bases between. The length of the CDR3 is 15 residues. Looked up from germline, CDR1 is SGHRS and CDR2 is YFSETQ.

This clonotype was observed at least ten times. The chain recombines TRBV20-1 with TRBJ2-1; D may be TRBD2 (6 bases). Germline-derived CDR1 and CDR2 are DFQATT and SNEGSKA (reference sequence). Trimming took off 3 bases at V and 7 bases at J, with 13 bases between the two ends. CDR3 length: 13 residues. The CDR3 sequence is CSASWGRGNEQFF. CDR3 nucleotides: TGCAGTGCTAGTTGGGGCCGGGGGAATGAGCAGTTCTTC.

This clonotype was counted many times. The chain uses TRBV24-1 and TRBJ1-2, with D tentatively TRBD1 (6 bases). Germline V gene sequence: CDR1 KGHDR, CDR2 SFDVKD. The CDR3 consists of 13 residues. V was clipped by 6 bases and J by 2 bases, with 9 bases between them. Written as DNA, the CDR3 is TGTGCCACCAGTCCGGGACACAACTATGGCTACACCTTC. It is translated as CATSPGHNYGYTF.

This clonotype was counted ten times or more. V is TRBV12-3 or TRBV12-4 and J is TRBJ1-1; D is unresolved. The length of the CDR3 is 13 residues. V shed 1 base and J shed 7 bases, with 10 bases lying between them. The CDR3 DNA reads TGTGCCAGCAGTTTAGGGTACCGGGGTGAAGCTTTCTTT. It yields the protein CASSLGYRGEAFF.

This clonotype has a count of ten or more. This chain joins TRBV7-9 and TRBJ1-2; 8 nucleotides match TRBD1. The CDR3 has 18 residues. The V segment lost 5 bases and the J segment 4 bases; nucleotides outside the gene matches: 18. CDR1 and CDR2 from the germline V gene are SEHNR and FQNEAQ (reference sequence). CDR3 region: CASSLNGQGPHLVYGYTF. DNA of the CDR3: TGTGCCAGCAGCCTGAATGGACAGGGCCCACACCTTGTCTATGGCTACACCTTC.

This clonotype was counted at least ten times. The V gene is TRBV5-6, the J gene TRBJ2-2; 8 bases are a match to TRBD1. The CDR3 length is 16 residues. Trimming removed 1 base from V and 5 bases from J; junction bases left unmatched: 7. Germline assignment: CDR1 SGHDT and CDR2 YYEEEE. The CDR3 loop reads CASSLFGTGDTGELFF. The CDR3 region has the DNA TGTGCCAGCAGCTTGTTTGGGACAGGAGATACCGGGGAGCTGTTTTTT.